The clone carrying this T cell receptor beta chain occurred once. This record comes from a study of identifying expanded T cells in peripheral blood. Clones were read by immunoSEQ multiplex PCR, and TCRdb kept only the in-frame ones, dropping some. Among 80,000 to 90,000 clones listed, about 91% were seen once. Looked up from germline, CDR1 is MDHEN and CDR2 is SYDVKM. V gave up 7 bases and J gave up 7 bases, with 19 bases separating them. The CDR3 has 15 amino acids. Input material: blood. The source is a person between 18 and 70 years old in good health. V and J are TRBV28 and TRBJ1-4; weak D call: TRBD1 (5 bases). The CDR3 protein is CASTFGAGLGEKLFF. The CDR3 coding sequence is TGTGCCAGCACCTTTGGGGCGGGCCTAGGTGAAAAACTGTTTTTT.